This passage covers 20 T cell receptor beta chains from one sample sequenced in a study of T cells in narcolepsy. Only in-frame clones appear in the TCRdb table, and some are missing; sequencing was by immunoSEQ multiplex PCR. The sample has roughly 30,000 clones, over 75% seen once. Sequenced input: memory (CD45RA-) CD4+ T cells from blood. Receptors originate from a human donor in good health.

The chain combines TRBV7-6 with TRBJ2-5; 7 nucleotides match TRBD2. Germline V gene data show CDR1 as SGHVS and CDR2 as FNYEAQ. With 5 bases clipped from V and 1 base from J, the junction kept 1 base outside the gene matches. CDR3 length: 13 amino acids. The CDR3 DNA reads TGTGCCAGCAGCCGGGGGGTCCAAGAGACCCAGTACTTC. It translates to CASSRGVQETQYF.

The chain carries TRBV7-6 and TRBJ1-4; maybe TRBD1 (6 bases). Trimming took off 4 bases at V and 7 bases at J, with 16 bases between the two ends. Germline V lookup: CDR1 SGHVS, CDR2 FNYEAQ. CDR3 size: 15 residues. The CDR3 reads CASSSGGGLGEKLFF. In nucleotides, the CDR3 is TGTGCCAGCAGCTCCGGGGGGGGGCTGGGTGAAAAACTGTTTTTT.

The chain employs TRBV27 and TRBJ2-3; D is perhaps TRBD2 (5 bases). Germline V gene lookup returns CDR1 MNHEY and CDR2 SMNVEV (reference sequence). The CDR3 runs to 13 residues. Trimming cost V 2 bases and J 4 bases, with 7 bases left between them. DNA for the CDR3: TGTGCCAGCAGTTTAGGACTCCCAGATACGCAGTATTTT. Protein sequence: CASSLGLPDTQYF.

CDR3 in amino acids: CASSLSWDKGYEQYF. Written as DNA, the CDR3 is TGTGCCAGCTCCCTTTCCTGGGACAAAGGGTACGAGCAGTACTTC. The rearrangement links TRBV18 to TRBJ2-7, with D tentatively TRBD1 (6 bases). Trimming cost V 6 bases and J 4 bases, with 19 bases left between them. The CDR3 has 15 residues. CDR1 and CDR2 (germline): KGHSH, LQKENI. The full variable domain, with the rest looked up from reference TRBV18 and TRBJ2-7, is NAGVMQNPRHLVRRRGQEARLRCSPMKGHSHVYWYRQLPEEGLKFMVYLQKENIIDESGMPKERFSAEFPKEGPSILRIQQVVRGDSAAYFCASSLSWDKGYEQYFGPGTRLTVT.

The chain is built from TRBV6-1 and TRBJ1-1; TRBD1 matches at 7 bases. Germline V CDR1 and CDR2: MNHNS, SASEGT. This CDR3 spans 12 amino acids. Unmatched junction bases numbered 4, after V lost 6 bases and J lost 6 bases. This chain's CDR3 is CASSRTGAEAFF. CDR3 nucleotides: TGTGCCAGCAGCAGGACAGGCGCTGAAGCTTTCTTT.

This clone was seen a few times. At one end the junction does not follow the germline gene, possibly because of a read error. This chain joins TRBV4-3 and TRBJ1-4; a weak D match, TRBD1 (6 bases). Per the germline V gene, CDR1 is LGHNA and CDR2 is YSLEER. The CDR3 is 15 amino acids. The CDR3 loop is CASSPTGTTNEKLFF. The CDR3 DNA sequence: TGCGCCAGCAGCCCGACCGGGACAACAAATGAAAAACTGTTTTTT.

The rearrangement joins TRBV27 to TRBJ1-6; D remains ambiguous. With 4 bases removed from V and 4 bases from J, the gap between germline ends came to 17 bases. Per germline, CDR1 MNHEY and CDR2 SMNVEV (reference sequence). The CDR3 totals 17 residues. In DNA, the CDR3 is TGTGCCAGCAGTTCCTTTTCTCTGGGCGGTTATAATTCACCCCTCCACTTT. Translating it yields CASSSFSLGGYNSPLHF.

As concerns this clone: The identical CDR3 is also encoded by other nucleotide sequences in the sample. V gene TRBV5-1 combines with J gene TRBJ1-1; D call uncertain. There are 14 residues in the CDR3. V shed 0 bases and J shed 1 base, with 7 bases lying between them. Germline assignment: CDR1 SGHRS and CDR2 YFSETQ. The CDR3 DNA is TGCGCCAGCAGCTTGGACTCGGCGAACACTGAAGCTTTCTTT. Its protein is CASSLDSANTEAFF.

The CDR3 nucleotides are TGTGCCAGCAGCCAAGAACGCGGCGGCCAGGGACGGATTAGCTCTGGAAACACCATATATTTT. Protein product: CASSQERGGQGRISSGNTIYF. The chain couples TRBV4-2 to TRBJ1-3; TRBD1 is a possible D gene (5 bases). Germline CDR1 and CDR2: LGHNA and YNFKEQ. CDR3 length equals 21 residues. V lost 0 bases and J 0 bases, leaving 24 bases between the germline ends.

V is TRBV20-1 and J is TRBJ2-1; D unclear. The germline V gene has CDR1 DFQATT and CDR2 SNEGSKA (reference sequence). This CDR3 comprises 11 residues. V was clipped by 6 bases and J by 7 bases, with 10 bases between them. Here the CDR3 DNA reads TGCAGTGCGAGGTACCTGAATGAGCAGTTCTTC. This encodes CSARYLNEQFF.

The rearrangement uses TRBV28 and TRBJ2-5; TRBD2 agrees at 7 bases. The CDR3 has 15 amino acids. Looked up from germline, CDR1 is MDHEN and CDR2 is SYDVKM. V shed 5 bases and J 5 bases; nucleotides not matched to a gene: 11. The CDR3 DNA follows: TGTGCCAGCAGTCCAACGGGAGGTACTAGGGAGACCCAGTACTTC. Amino acids: CASSPTGGTRETQYF.

This chain connects TRBV5-1 to TRBJ2-7; weak D call: TRBD2 (5 bases). V was pared by 2 bases and J by 1 base, with 7 bases between. The germline gives CDR1 SGHRS, CDR2 YFSETQ. This CDR3 is 13 amino acids long. The CDR3 here is CASSFSGSYEQYF. CDR3 DNA sequence: TGCGCCAGCAGCTTCTCGGGGTCCTACGAGCAGTACTTC.

This chain joins TRBV28 and TRBJ1-2, with TRBD1 as a possible D gene (5 bases). Trimming took 9 bases from V and 9 from J, leaving 20 bases between them. CDR1 is MDHEN, CDR2 SYDVKM, per germline. This CDR3 comprises 13 residues. The CDR3 reads CASLGPRPQSYTF. DNA of the CDR3: TGTGCCAGTCTGGGACCGAGACCTCAGAGCTACACCTTC.

The CDR3 reads CASSPGTSRDTQYF. DNA for the CDR3: TGTGCCAGCAGCCCGGGGACTAGCAGGGATACGCAGTATTTT. This chain connects TRBV7-3 to TRBJ2-3, with 9 bases lining up with TRBD2. In germline, CDR1 is SGHTA, CDR2 FQGTGA. J lost 6 bases, V lost 5 bases, and 6 bases had no gene match. The CDR3 covers 14 residues. The variable domain in full, completed from reference TRBV7-3 and TRBJ2-3, reads GAGVSQTPSNKVTEKGKYVELRCDPISGHTALYWYRQSLGQGPEFLIYFQGTGAADDSGLPNDRFFAVRPEGSVSTLKIQRTERGDSAVYLCASSPGTSRDTQYFGPGTRLTVL.

J is TRBJ2-5 and V is TRBV15; 10 bases fit TRBD1. The CDR3 is 16 residues long. V trimming: 1 base; J trimming: 1 base; junction bases outside the gene matches: 3. Looked up from germline, CDR1 is LNHNV and CDR2 is YYDKDF (reference sequence). CDR3 amino acids: CATSRGTGGSQETQYF. The DNA of the CDR3 is TGTGCCACCAGCAGAGGGACAGGGGGGTCCCAAGAGACCCAGTACTTC.

The CDR3 region has the DNA TGTGCCAGCAGGGCCCCGGGGGGGTGGACAGATACGCAGTATTTT. Translated, it gives CASRAPGGWTDTQYF. The chain employs TRBV2 and TRBJ2-3; 8 nucleotides match TRBD2. Germline V gene sequence: CDR1 SNHLY, CDR2 FYNNEI. J was trimmed by 3 bases and V by 6 bases; bases with no gene match: 8. This CDR3 spans 15 amino acids.

The chain has TRBV14 and TRBJ1-2, with D tentatively TRBD1 (6 bases). The CDR3 runs to 14 residues. V was clipped by 1 base and J by 2 bases, with 8 bases between them. CDR1 is SGHDN and CDR2 is FVKESK in the germline V gene. CDR3 residues: CASSQGGHNYGYTF. The DNA of the CDR3 is TGTGCCAGCAGCCAAGGGGGGCACAACTATGGCTACACCTTC.

The chain employs TRBV6-1 and TRBJ1-4; 8 positions agree with TRBD1. This CDR3 has 15 residues. In germline, CDR1 is MNHNS, CDR2 SASEGT. The ends lost 8 bases at V and 7 bases at J; junction bases unmatched: 12. The CDR3 nucleotides are TGTGCCAGCGGTAACAGACAGGGGAGGGGTGAAAAACTGTTTTTT. Amino acid sequence: CASGNRQGRGEKLFF.

This chain joins TRBV7-6 and TRBJ2-1, with 12 nucleotides matching TRBD2. Per the germline V gene, CDR1 is SGHVS and CDR2 is FNYEAQ. There are 16 residues in the CDR3. Trimming cost V 2 bases and J 6 bases; bases outside gene matches: 5. The CDR3 region has the DNA TGTGCCAGCAGCTTACCGGGACTAGCGGGCACCAATGAGCAGTTCTTC. The encoded protein is CASSLPGLAGTNEQFF.

This chain links TRBV2 with TRBJ2-7; TRBD2 matches at 14 bases. In germline, CDR1 is SNHLY, CDR2 FYNNEI. There are 14 residues in the CDR3. V was pared by 9 bases and J by 5 bases, with 6 bases of the junction left unmatched. The CDR3 region is CASRRLAGGDEQYF. The CDR3 DNA reads TGTGCCAGTAGGAGACTAGCGGGAGGGGACGAGCAGTACTTC.